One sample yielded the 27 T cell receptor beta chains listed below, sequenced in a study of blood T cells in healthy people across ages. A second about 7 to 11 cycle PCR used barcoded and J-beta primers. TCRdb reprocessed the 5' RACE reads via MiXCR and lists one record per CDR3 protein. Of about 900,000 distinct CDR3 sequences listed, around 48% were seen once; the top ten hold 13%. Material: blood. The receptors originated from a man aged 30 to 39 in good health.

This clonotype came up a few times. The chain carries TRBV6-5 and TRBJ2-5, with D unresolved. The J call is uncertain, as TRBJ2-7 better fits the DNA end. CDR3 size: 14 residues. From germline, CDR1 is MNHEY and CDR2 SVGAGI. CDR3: CASSYGRFSDEQYF. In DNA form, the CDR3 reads TGTGCCAGCAGTTACGGCCGATTCTCGGACGAGCAGTACTTC.

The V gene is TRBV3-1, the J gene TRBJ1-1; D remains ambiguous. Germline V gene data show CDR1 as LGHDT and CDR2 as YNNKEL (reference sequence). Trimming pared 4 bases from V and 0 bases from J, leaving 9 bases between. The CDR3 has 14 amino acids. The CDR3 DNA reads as TGTGCCAGCAGCCTGGGGAACTTGAACACTGAAGCTTTCTTT. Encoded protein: CASSLGNLNTEAFF.

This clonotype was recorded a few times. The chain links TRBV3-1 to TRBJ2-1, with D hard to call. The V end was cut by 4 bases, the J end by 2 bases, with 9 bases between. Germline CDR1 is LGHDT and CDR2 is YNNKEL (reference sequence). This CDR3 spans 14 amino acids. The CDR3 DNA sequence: TGTGCCAGCAGCCCGGCAGGTACCTACAATGAGCAGTTCTTC. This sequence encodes CASSPAGTYNEQFF.

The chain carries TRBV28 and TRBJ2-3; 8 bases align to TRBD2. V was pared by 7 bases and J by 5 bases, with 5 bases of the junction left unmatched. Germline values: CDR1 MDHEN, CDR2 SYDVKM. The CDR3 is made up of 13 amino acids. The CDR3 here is CASNRGGRDTQYF. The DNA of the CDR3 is TGTGCCAGCAACCGGGGGGGGAGAGATACGCAGTATTTT. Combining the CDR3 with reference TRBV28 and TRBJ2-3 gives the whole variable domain DVKVTQSSRYLVKRTGEKVFLECVQDMDHENMFWYRQDPGLGLRLIYFSYDVKMKEKGDIPEGYSVSREKKERFSLILESASTNQTSMYLCASNRGGRDTQYFGPGTRLTVL.

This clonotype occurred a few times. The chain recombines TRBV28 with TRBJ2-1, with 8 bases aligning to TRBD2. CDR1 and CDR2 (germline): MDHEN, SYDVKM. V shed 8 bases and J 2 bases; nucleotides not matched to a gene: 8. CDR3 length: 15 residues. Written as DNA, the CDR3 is TGTGCCAGCCATCAGGGTAGCGGGGCCTACAATGAGCAGTTCTTC. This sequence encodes CASHQGSGAYNEQFF.

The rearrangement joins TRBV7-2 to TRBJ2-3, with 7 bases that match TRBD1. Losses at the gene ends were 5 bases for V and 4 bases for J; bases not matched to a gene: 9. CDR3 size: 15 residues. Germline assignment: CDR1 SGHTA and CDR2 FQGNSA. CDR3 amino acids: CASSRQRGGPDTQYF. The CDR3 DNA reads TGTGCCAGCAGCCGTCAGAGAGGGGGCCCAGATACGCAGTATTTT. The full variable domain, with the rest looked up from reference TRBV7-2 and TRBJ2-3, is GAGVSQSPSNKVTEKGKDVELRCDPISGHTALYWYRQSLGQGLEFLIYFQGNSAPDKSGLPSDRFSAERTGGSVSTLTIQRTQQEDSAVYLCASSRQRGGPDTQYFGPGTRLTVL.

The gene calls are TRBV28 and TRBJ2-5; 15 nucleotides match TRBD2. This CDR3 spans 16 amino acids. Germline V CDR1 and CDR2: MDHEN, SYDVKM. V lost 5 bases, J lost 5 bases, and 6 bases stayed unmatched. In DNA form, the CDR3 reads TGTGCCAGCAGTCCGGTCGGACTAGCGGGGGGGGAGACCCAGTACTTC. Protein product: CASSPVGLAGGETQYF.

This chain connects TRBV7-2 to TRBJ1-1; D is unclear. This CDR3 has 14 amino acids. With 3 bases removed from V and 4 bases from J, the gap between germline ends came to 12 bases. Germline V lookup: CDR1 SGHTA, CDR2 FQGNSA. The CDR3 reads CASSFAAMVTEAFF. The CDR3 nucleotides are TGTGCCAGCAGCTTCGCGGCCATGGTCACTGAAGCTTTCTTT.

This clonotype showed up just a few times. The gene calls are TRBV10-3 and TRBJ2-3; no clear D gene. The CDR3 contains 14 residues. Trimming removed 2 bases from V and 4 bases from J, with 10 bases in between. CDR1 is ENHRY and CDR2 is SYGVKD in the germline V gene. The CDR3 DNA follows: TGTGCCATCAGTGAGACTACGCAGGCAGATACGCAGTATTTT. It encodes CAISETTQADTQYF.

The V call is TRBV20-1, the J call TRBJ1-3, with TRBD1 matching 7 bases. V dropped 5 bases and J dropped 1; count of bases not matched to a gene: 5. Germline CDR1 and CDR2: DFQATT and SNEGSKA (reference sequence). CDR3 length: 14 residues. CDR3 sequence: CSAHPQGSGNTIYF. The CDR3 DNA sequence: TGCAGTGCTCACCCACAGGGGTCTGGAAACACCATATATTTT.

The CDR3 DNA reads as TGTGCCAGCAGTCAGGCGGTACAGGAGCACTACGAGCAGTACTTC. Translation: CASSQAVQEHYEQYF. V usage is TRBV4-2 and J usage is TRBJ2-7, with D tentatively TRBD1 (5 bases). CDR3 length equals 15 residues. V was clipped by 6 bases and J by 3 bases, with 18 bases between them. The germline CDR1 and CDR2 sequences are LGHNA and YNFKEQ.

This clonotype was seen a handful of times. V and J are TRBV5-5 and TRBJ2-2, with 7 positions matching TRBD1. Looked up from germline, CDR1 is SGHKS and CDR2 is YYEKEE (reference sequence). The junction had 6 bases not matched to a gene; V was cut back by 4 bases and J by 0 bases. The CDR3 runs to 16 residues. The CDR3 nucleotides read TGTGCCAGCAGCCGACAGGGCCGATCGAACACCGGGGAGCTGTTTTTT. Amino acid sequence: CASSRQGRSNTGELFF. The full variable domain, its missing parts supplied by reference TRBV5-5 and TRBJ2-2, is DAGVTQSPTHLIKTRGQQVTLRCSPISGHKSVSWYQQVLGQGPQFIFQYYEKEERGRGNFPDRFSARQFPNYSSELNVNALLLGDSALYLCASSRQGRSNTGELFFGEGSRLTVL.

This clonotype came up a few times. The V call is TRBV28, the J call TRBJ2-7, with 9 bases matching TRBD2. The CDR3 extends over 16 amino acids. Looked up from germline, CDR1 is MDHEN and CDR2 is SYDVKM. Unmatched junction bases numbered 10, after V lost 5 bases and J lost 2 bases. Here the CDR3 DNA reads TGTGCCAGCAGTCTCCCCCAAGCGGGGGGCCCCTACGAGCAGTACTTC. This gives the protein CASSLPQAGGPYEQYF.

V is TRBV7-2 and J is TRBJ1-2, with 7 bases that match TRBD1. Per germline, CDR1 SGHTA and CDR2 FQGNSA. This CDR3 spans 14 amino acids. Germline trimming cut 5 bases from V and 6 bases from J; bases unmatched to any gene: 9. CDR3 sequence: CASSPSGTANGYTF. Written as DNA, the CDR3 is TGTGCCAGCAGCCCCTCCGGGACAGCAAATGGCTACACCTTC.

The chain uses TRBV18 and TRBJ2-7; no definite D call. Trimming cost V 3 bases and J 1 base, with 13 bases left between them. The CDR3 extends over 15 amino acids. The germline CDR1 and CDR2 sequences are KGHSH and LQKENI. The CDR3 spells CASSPSSALSYEQYF. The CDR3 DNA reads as TGTGCCAGCTCACCGTCCAGCGCCCTATCCTACGAGCAGTACTTC.

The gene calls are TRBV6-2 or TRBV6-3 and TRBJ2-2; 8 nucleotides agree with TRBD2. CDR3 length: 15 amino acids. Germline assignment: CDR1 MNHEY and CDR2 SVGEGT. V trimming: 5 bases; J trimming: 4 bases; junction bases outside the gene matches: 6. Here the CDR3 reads CASSPTSVVTGELFF. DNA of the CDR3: TGTGCCAGCAGTCCGACTAGCGTTGTCACCGGGGAGCTGTTTTTT.

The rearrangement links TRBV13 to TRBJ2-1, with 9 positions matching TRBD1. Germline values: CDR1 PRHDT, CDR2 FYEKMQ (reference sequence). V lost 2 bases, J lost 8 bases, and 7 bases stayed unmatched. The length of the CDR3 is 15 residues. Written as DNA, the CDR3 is TGTGCCAGCAGCTTATCCGGGACAGGGAACCATGAGCAGTTCTTC. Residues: CASSLSGTGNHEQFF.

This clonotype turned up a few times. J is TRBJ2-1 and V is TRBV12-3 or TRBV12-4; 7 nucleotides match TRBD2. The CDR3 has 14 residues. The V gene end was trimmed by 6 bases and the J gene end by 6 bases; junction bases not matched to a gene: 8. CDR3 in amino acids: CASRRSGVANEQFF. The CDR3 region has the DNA TGTGCCAGCAGGAGAAGCGGGGTAGCCAATGAGCAGTTCTTC.

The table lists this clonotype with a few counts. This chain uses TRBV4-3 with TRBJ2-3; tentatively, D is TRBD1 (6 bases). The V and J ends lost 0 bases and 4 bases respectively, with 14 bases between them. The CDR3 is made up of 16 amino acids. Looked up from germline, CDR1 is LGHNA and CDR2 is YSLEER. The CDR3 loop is CASSQDRQGMADTQYF. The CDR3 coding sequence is TGCGCCAGCAGCCAAGATCGGCAGGGGATGGCAGATACGCAGTATTTT.

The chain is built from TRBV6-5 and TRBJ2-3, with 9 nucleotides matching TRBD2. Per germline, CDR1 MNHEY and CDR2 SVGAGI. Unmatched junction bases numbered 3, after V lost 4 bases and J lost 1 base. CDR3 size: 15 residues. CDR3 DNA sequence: TGTGCCAGCAGTTTCAGACTAGCGGGCACAGATACGCAGTATTTT. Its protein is CASSFRLAGTDTQYF.

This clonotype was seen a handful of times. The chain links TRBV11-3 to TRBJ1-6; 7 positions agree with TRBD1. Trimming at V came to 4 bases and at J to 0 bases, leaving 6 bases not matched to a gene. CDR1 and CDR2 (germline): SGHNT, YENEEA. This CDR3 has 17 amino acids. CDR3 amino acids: CASSYGQDSSYNSPLHF. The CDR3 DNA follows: TGTGCCAGCAGCTACGGACAGGACAGCTCCTATAATTCACCCCTCCACTTT.

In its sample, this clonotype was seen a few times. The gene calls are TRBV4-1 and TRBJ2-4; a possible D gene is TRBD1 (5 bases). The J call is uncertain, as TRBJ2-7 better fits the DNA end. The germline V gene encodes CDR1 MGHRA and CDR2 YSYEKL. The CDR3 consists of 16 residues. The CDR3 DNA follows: TGCGCCAGCAGCCAAGATTTTCAGGGCTCGCCCTACGAGCAGTACTTC. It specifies CASSQDFQGSPYEQYF.

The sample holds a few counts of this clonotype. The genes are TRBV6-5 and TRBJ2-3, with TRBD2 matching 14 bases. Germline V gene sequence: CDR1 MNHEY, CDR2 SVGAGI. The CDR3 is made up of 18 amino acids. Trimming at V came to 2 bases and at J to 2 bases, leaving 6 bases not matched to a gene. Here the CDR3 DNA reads TGTGCCAGCAGTTACACTTGGACTAGCGGGGGGACCACAGATACGCAGTATTTT. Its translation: CASSYTWTSGGTTDTQYF.

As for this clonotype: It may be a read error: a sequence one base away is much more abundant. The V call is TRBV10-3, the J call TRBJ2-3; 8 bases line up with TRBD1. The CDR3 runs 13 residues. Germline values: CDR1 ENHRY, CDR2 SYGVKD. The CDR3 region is CTIRGQGTDTQYF. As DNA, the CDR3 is TGTACCATCAGGGGACAGGGCACAGATACGCAGTATTTT.

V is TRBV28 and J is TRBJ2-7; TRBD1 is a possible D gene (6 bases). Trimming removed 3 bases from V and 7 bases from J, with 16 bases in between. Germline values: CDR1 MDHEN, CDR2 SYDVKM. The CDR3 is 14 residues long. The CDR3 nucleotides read TGTGCCAGCAGTTTGGGGACAACGCAGAAAGAGCAGTACTTC. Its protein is CASSLGTTQKEQYF.

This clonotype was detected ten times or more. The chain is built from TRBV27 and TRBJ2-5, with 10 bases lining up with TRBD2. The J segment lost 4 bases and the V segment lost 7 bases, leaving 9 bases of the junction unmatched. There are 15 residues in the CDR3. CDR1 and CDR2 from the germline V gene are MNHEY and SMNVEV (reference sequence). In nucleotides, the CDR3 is TGTGCCAGCAAGGGGTTTAGCGGGGGGACAGAGACCCAGTACTTC. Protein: CASKGFSGGTETQYF.

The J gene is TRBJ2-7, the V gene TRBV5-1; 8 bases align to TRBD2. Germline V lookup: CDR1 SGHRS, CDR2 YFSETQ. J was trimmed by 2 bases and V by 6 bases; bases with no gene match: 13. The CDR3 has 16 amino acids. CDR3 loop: CASMRRGDNPTYEQYF. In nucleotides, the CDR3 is TGCGCCAGCATGAGGCGGGGGGATAACCCGACCTACGAGCAGTACTTC.